The 8 T cell receptor beta chains in this list originate from one sample, sequenced in a study of blood T cell repertoires in COVID-19. The table came from immunoSEQ multiplex PCR; TCRdb's copy has only in-frame clones and leaves some out. The repertoire holds roughly 260,000 clones, about 88% seen once, with about 2.1% in the top ten. Sequenced: peripheral blood. All receptors derive from a woman between 40 and 50 years old who had recovered from COVID-19.

The genes are TRBV19 and TRBJ1-4, with D unclear. CDR1 is LNHDA and CDR2 is SQIVND in the germline V gene (reference sequence). The CDR3 is 15 amino acids. V was shortened by 6 bases and J by 5 bases, with 16 bases between the two germline ends. The CDR3 spells CASRITRERNEKLFF. The CDR3 region has the DNA TGTGCCAGTAGAATTACCCGGGAAAGGAATGAAAAACTGTTTTTT.

The V call is TRBV27, the J call TRBJ1-5, with 9 bases fitting TRBD1. This CDR3 has 19 residues. Losses at the gene ends were 1 base for V and 0 bases for J; bases not matched to a gene: 10. The germline V gene has CDR1 MNHEY and CDR2 SMNVEV (reference sequence). CDR3 region: CASSLYGTGFSYSNQPQHF. In DNA form, the CDR3 reads TGTGCCAGCAGTTTATACGGGACAGGGTTTTCGTATAGCAATCAGCCCCAGCATTTT.

The chain couples TRBV18 to TRBJ2-2; TRBD1 matches 11 bases. V shed 3 bases and J 4 bases; nucleotides not matched to a gene: 13. The CDR3 is 19 residues long. Germline loops: CDR1 KGHSH, CDR2 LQKENI. CDR3 in DNA: TGTGCCAGCTCACCGATTATCGGACAGGGGGCGTCGGGCACCGGGGAGCTGTTTTTT. Amino acid sequence: CASSPIIGQGASGTGELFF.

V and J are TRBV9 and TRBJ2-6; 7 bases match TRBD1. The CDR3 has 18 residues. V shed 2 bases, J shed 1 base, and the junction held 9 bases outside the gene matches. CDR1 is SGDLS and CDR2 is YYNGEE in the germline V gene. This chain's CDR3 is CASSVRGQPISGANVLTF. Here the CDR3 DNA reads TGTGCCAGCAGCGTTAGGGGACAGCCTATTTCTGGGGCCAACGTCCTGACTTTC.

This chain links TRBV5-1 with TRBJ1-5; 10 bases match TRBD1. The CDR3 is 15 amino acids. Germline values: CDR1 SGHRS, CDR2 YFSETQ. J was trimmed by 6 bases and V by 0 bases; bases with no gene match: 3. The CDR3 region is CASSLAGTGVQPQHF. The DNA for the CDR3 is TGCGCCAGCAGCTTGGCCGGGACAGGGGTTCAGCCCCAGCATTTT.

The sample holds a few counts of this clone. The chain joins TRBV5-4 to TRBJ2-7; 10 bases are shared with TRBD1. This CDR3 has 17 residues. Germline V gene data show CDR1 as SGHNT and CDR2 as YYREEE (reference sequence). The junction had 6 bases not matched to a gene; V was cut back by 0 bases and J by 0 bases. The CDR3 is CASSLGIRTGGSYEQYF. CDR3 coding DNA: TGTGCCAGCAGCTTGGGGATCCGGACAGGGGGCTCCTACGAGCAGTACTTC.

This chain uses TRBV27 with TRBJ2-6, with 7 positions matching TRBD2. V lost 3 bases and J lost 2; bases outside the gene matches: 16. The CDR3 is 20 amino acids. Germline V CDR1 and CDR2: MNHEY, SMNVEV (reference sequence). CDR3 DNA: TGTGCCAGCAGTTTGCAGGGAGTCATCCACCGGGGGGCTGGGGCCAACGTCCTGACTTTC. It is translated as CASSLQGVIHRGAGANVLTF.

The V and J genes are TRBV13 and TRBJ2-3, with TRBD2 identical over 7 bases. V lost 1 base, J lost 1 base, and 5 bases stayed unmatched. The germline V gene has CDR1 PRHDT and CDR2 FYEKMQ (reference sequence). There are 16 residues in the CDR3. CDR3: CASSLVSSGGTDTQYF. The CDR3 region has the DNA TGTGCCAGCAGCTTAGTATCTAGCGGAGGCACAGATACGCAGTATTTT.